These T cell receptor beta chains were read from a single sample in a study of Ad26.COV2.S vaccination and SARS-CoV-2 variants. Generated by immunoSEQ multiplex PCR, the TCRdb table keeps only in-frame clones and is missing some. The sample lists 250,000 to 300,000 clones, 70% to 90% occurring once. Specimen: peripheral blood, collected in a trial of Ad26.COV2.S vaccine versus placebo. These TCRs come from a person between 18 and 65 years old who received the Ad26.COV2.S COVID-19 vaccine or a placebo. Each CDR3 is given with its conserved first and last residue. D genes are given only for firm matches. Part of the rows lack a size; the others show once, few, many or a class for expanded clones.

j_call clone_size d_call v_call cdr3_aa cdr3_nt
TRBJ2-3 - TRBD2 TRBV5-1 CASRPSGGTDTQYF TGCGCCAGCAGGCCTAGCGGGGGCACAGATACGCAGTATTTT
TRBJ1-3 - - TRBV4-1 CASSQGTNTWNTIYF TGCGCCAGCAGCCAAGGGACCAATACTTGGAACACCATATATTTT
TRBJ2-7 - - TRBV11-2 CASNPGNSYEQYF TGTGCCAGTAATCCAGGTAACTCCTACGAGCAGTACTTC
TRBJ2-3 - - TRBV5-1 CASSPTEPSTDTQYF TGCGCCAGCAGCCCGACAGAACCTAGCACAGATACGCAGTATTTT
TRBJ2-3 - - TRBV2 CASSEVIGRVGLTQYF TGTGCCAGCAGTGAAGTAATTGGTCGGGTCGGTCTAACGCAGTATTTT
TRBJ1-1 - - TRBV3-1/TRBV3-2 CASRFREGTEAFF TGTGCCAGCAGATTTAGAGAGGGCACTGAAGCTTTCTTT
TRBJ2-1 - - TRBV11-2 CASSLDLIYNEQFF TGTGCCAGCAGCTTAGACTTGATCTACAATGAGCAGTTCTTC
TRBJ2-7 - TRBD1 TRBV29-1 CSVEVGTGQGALEQYF TGCAGCGTTGAAGTTGGGACGGGACAGGGAGCCCTCGAGCAGTACTTC
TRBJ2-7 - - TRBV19 CASSMGRGTYEQYF TGTGCCAGTAGTATGGGGCGGGGCACCTACGAGCAGTACTTC
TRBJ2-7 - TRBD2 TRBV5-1 CASSSSGSSYEQYF TGCGCCAGCAGCTCCAGCGGGAGCTCCTACGAGCAGTACTTC
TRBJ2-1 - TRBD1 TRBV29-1 CSVEAPGTGGFNEQFF TGCAGCGTTGAAGCCCCGGGGACAGGGGGTTTTAATGAGCAGTTCTTC
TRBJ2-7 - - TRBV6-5 CASSYSVGVAYEQYF TGTGCCAGCAGTTACTCCGTCGGGGTTGCCTACGAGCAGTACTTC
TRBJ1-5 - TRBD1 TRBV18 CASSSQGAGNQPQHF TGTGCCAGCTCATCTCAGGGGGCCGGCAATCAGCCCCAGCATTTT
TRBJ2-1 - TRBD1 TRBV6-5 CASSYGAGGTRNEQFF TGTGCCAGCAGTTATGGGGCAGGGGGCACCCGCAATGAGCAGTTCTTC
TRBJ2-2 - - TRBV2 CASSVGRGNTGELFF TGTGCCAGCAGTGTTGGAAGGGGGAACACCGGGGAGCTGTTTTTT
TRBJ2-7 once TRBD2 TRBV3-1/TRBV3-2 CASSPTSGGAYEQYF TGTGCCAGCTCCCCGACTAGCGGGGGGGCGTACGAGCAGTACTTC
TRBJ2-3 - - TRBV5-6 CASSFADTDTQYF TGTGCCAGCAGCTTCGCCGACACAGATACGCAGTATTTT
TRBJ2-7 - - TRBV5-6 CASSSGLGYEQYF TGTGCCAGCAGCTCGGGGTTGGGCTACGAGCAGTACTTC
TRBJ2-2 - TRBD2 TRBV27 CASSLRGGLAGAQGTGELFF TGTGCCAGCAGTTTAAGGGGGGGACTAGCGGGAGCCCAGGGCACCGGGGAGCTGTTTTTT
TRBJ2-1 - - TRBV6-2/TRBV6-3 CASSYGPGQFF TGTGCCAGCAGTTATGGGCCAGGGCAGTTCTTC
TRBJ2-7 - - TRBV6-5 CASTVAYYEQYF TGTGCCAGCACCGTTGCCTACTACGAGCAGTACTTC
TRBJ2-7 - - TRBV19 CASSEGSVRSYEQYF TGTGCCAGTAGTGAAGGGAGCGTCAGATCCTACGAGCAGTACTTC
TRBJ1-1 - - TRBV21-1 CASSKAGGSMGQNTEAFF TGTGCCAGCAGCAAAGCGGGGGGAAGTATGGGACAGAACACTGAAGCTTTCTTT
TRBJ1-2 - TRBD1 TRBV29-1 CSVQGVGYTF TGCAGCGTTCAGGGGGTTGGCTACACCTTC
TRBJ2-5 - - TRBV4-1 CASSQNQKETQYF TGCGCCAGCAGCCAAAATCAGAAAGAGACCCAGTACTTC
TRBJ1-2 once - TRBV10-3 CAITVGREDYGYTF TGTGCCATCACTGTTGGGCGGGAAGACTATGGCTACACCTTC
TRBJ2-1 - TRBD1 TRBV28 CASSPPGQSSYNEQFF TGTGCCAGCAGTCCGCCGGGACAGAGCTCCTACAATGAGCAGTTCTTC
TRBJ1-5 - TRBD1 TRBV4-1 CASSPGQGYRVDSNQPQHF TGCGCCAGCAGCCCCGGACAGGGGTATAGGGTTGATAGCAATCAGCCCCAGCATTTT
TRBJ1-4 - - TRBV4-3 CASSQDWKGVGGNEKLFF TGCGCCAGCAGCCAAGATTGGAAGGGGGTAGGGGGTAATGAAAAACTGTTTTTT
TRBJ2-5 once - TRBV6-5 CASSYGYGRETQYF TGTGCCAGCAGTTACGGGTACGGGCGGGAGACCCAGTACTTC
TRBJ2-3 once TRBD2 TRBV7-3 CASSLGLAGADTQYF TGTGCCAGCAGCTTGGGACTAGCGGGGGCAGATACGCAGTATTTT
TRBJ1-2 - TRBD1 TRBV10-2 CASSEWGGQGNYGYTF TGCGCCAGCAGTGAGTGGGGGGGACAGGGAAACTATGGCTACACCTTC
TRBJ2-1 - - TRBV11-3 CASTQRTAANEQFF TGTGCCAGTACCCAAAGGACCGCGGCGAATGAGCAGTTCTTC
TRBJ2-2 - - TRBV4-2 CASSQDFGRMNTGELFF TGTGCCAGCAGCCAAGATTTTGGCAGGATGAACACCGGGGAGCTGTTTTTT
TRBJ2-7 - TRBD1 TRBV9 CASSGGQAVYEQYF TGTGCCAGCAGCGGGGGACAGGCGGTCTACGAGCAGTACTTC
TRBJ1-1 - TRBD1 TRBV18 CASSPPETGIRSAEAFF TGTGCCAGCTCACCACCTGAGACAGGGATTCGGTCCGCTGAAGCTTTCTTT
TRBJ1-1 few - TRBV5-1 CASSLAGAGNTEAFF TGCGCCAGCAGCTTGGCAGGGGCAGGGAACACTGAAGCTTTCTTT
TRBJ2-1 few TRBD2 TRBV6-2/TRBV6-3 CASSYGSSGGYNEQFF TGTGCCAGCAGTTACGGCAGTAGCGGGGGGTACAATGAGCAGTTCTTC
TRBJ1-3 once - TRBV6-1 CASSEATVPGNTIYF TGTGCCAGCAGTGAAGCGACCGTCCCTGGAAACACCATATATTTT
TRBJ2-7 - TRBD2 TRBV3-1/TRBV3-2 CASSLLGGGRAYEQYF TGTGCCAGCAGCCTCCTGGGCGGCGGGAGAGCCTACGAGCAGTACTTC
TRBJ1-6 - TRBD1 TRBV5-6 CASSTLTGEASPLHF TGTGCCAGCAGCACTTTAACAGGGGAGGCTTCACCCCTCCACTTT
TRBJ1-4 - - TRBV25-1 CASSEAGAGEKLFF TGTGCCAGCAGTGAAGCCGGAGCTGGGGAAAAACTGTTTTTT
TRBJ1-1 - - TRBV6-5 CASSYWGNADTEAFF TGTGCCAGCAGTTACTGGGGGAATGCGGACACTGAAGCTTTCTTT